This T cell receptor (beta chain) was recovered during a study of CD8 T cells in Susac syndrome. The RNA input was roughly 0.45 to 1 ug, and it was reverse transcribed with random hexamers. TCRdb redid the calling of the immunoSEQ multiplex PCR reads with MiXCR, one entry per CDR3 protein. The sample lists about 120,000 distinct CDR3 sequences; 96% were seen once. V shed 5 bases and J 5 bases; nucleotides not matched to a gene: 7. The CDR3 length is 14 residues. The germline V gene encodes CDR1 LNHNV and CDR2 YYDKDF (reference sequence). The genes are TRBV15 and TRBJ2-3, with TRBD2 identical over 7 bases. The sequence derives from a human donor with Susac syndrome. The material sequenced was CD4+ T cells from PBMCs. CDR3 in DNA: TGTGCCACCAGCCCCACGGGAGGAGGAGATACGCAGTATTTT. This translates into CATSPTGGGDTQYF. Supplemented by reference TRBV15 and TRBJ2-3, the full variable domain reads DAMVIQNPRYQVTQFGKPVTLSCSQTLNHNVMYWYQQKSSQAPKLLFHYYDKDFNNEADTPDNFQSRRPNTSFCFLDIRSPGLGDTAMYLCATSPTGGGDTQYFGPGTRLTVL.